This entry concerns a single TCR beta chain. The data derive from a study of blood T cell repertoires in COVID-19. Across the whole study: COVID-19 samples collected from the United States, Italy and Spain covered acute and convalescent phases. Sample material is recorded as cDNA or gDNA derived from T cells, B-cell-depleted T cells, or PBMCs.

Per the study methods: Amplification of reference gene primers provided the estimated nucleated cell counts. The table came from immunoSEQ multiplex PCR; TCRdb's copy has only in-frame clones and leaves some out. The V and J calls and clone size are taken from that table; D and trimming were inferred from the DNA. In the table there are approximately 210,000 clones, 80% to 90% of which are singletons. The CDR3 is 11 residues long. In germline, CDR1 is GTSNPN, CDR2 SVGIG (reference sequence). V was trimmed by 4 bases and J by 5 bases, leaving 8 bases between them. The specimen was peripheral blood. The chain links TRBV30 to TRBJ1-2; D unclear. The sequence was obtained from a middle-aged man with acute or convalescent COVID-19. CDR3 protein: CAWTGSYGYTF. The CDR3 nucleotides read TGTGCCTGGACAGGATCATATGGCTACACCTTC.